This passage covers 3 T cell receptor beta chains from one sample sequenced in a study of response to subunit inactivated influenza vaccine. MiXCR, run by TCRdb on the RT-PCR reads, gives a single entry per CDR3 protein. The table has around 710,000 distinct CDR3 sequences, 11% to 15% seen once. Sequencing used PBMCs from blood, obtained 14 to 15 days before vaccination. Receptors originate from a man aged 50 or older who received an inactivated influenza vaccine.

This clonotype has at least ten counts. This chain uses TRBV28 with TRBJ1-5; 8 nucleotides agree with TRBD1. The CDR3 has 13 amino acids. J was trimmed by 5 bases and V by 6 bases; bases with no gene match: 3. CDR1 and CDR2 (germline): MDHEN, SYDVKM. CDR3 region: CASRDRAHQPQHF. The CDR3 bases are TGTGCCAGCAGGGACAGGGCCCATCAGCCCCAGCATTTT.

The gene calls are TRBV3-1 and TRBJ1-1; D gene uncertain. V lost 1 base and J 7 bases, leaving 10 bases between the germline ends. The CDR3 loop spans 13 amino acids. Germline assignment: CDR1 LGHDT and CDR2 YNNKEL (reference sequence). CDR3 loop: CASSQVAGREAFF. The CDR3 bases are TGTGCCAGCAGCCAAGTGGCGGGCCGTGAAGCTTTCTTT. Full variable domain (rest looked up from reference TRBV3-1 and TRBJ1-1): DTAVSQTPKYLVTQMGNDKSIKCEQNLGHDTMYWYKQDSKKFLKIMFSYNNKELIINETVPNRFSPKSPDKAHLNLHINSLELGDSAVYFCASSQVAGREAFFGQGTRLTVV.

The V gene is TRBV5-1, the J gene TRBJ2-1, with 8 bases identical to TRBD2. The CDR3 is 14 amino acids. CDR1 and CDR2 from the germline V gene are SGHRS and YFSETQ. Losses at the gene ends were 1 base for V and 6 bases for J; bases not matched to a gene: 3. The CDR3 DNA is TGCGCCAGCAGCTTGTTCGGGGGGGCCAATGAGCAGTTCTTC. Translated: CASSLFGGANEQFF.